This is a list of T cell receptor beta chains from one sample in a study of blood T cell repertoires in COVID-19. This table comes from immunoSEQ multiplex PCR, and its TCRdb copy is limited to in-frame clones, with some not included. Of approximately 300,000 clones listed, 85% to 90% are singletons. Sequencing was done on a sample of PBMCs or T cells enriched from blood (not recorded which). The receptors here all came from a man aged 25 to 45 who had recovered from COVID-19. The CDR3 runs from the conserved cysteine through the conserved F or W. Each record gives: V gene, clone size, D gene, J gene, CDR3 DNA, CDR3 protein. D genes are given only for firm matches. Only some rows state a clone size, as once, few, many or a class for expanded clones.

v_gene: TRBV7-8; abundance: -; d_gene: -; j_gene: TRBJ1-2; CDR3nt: TGTGCCAGCAGCACGGGTCTAAGCGGGGTGAGCTACACCTTC; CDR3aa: CASSTGLSGVSYTF
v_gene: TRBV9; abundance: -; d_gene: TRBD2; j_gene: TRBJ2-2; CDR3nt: TGTGCCAGCAGCGTCTCTAGCGGACTTTACACCGGGGAGCTGTTTTTT; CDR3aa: CASSVSSGLYTGELFF
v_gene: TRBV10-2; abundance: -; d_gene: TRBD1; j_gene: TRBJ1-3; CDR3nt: TGCGCCAGCAGTTGGACAGGTGGCTCTGGAAACACCATATATTTT; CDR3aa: CASSWTGGSGNTIYF
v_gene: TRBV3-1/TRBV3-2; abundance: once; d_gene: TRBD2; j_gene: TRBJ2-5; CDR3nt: TGTGCCAGCAGCCTGTGGGGCGCGGGGGGGGAGGAGACCCAGTACTTC; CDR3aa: CASSLWGAGGEETQYF
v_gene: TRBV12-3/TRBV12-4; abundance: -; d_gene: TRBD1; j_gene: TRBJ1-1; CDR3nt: TGTGCCAGCAGTGACAGGGGGGGAACTGAAGCTTTCTTT; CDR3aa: CASSDRGGTEAFF
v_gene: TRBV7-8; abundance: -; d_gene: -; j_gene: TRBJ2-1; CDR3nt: TGTGCCAGCAGCCGTTTAGCTTTCCATGAGCAGTTCTTC; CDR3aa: CASSRLAFHEQFF
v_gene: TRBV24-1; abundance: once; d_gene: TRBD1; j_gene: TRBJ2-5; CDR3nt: TGTGCCACCAGTGGGGGACAGGGGTTCAGGGAGACCCAGTACTTC; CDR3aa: CATSGGQGFRETQYF
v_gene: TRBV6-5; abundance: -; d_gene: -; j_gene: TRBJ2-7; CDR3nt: TGTGCCAGCAGCGGGAGTCTGGGGGCCTACGAGCAGTACTTC; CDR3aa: CASSGSLGAYEQYF
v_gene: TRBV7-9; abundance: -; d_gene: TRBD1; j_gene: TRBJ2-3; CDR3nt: TGTGCCAGCAGCATACAGGGGGCGCAACGCTCGGATACGCAGTATTTT; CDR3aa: CASSIQGAQRSDTQYF
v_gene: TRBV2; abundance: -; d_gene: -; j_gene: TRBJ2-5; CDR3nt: TGTGCCAGCAGTGTTAACAGGCAAGAGACCCAGTACTTC; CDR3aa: CASSVNRQETQYF
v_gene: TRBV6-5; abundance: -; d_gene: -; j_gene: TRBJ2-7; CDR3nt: TGTGCCAGCAGCTGGGAGGGGGTAGGTGCCTACGAGCAGTACTTC; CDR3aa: CASSWEGVGAYEQYF
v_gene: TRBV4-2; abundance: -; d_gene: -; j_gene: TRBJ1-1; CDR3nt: TGTGCCAGCAGCTTCGTGGAACGGGTGAACACTGAAGCTTTCTTT; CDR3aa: CASSFVERVNTEAFF
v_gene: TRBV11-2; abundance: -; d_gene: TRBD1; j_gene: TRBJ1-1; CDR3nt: TGTGCCAGCAGCTTAGGGGGACAGGCGAACACTGAAGCTTTCTTT; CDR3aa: CASSLGGQANTEAFF
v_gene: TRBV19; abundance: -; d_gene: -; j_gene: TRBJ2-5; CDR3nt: TGTGCCAGTAGTATGGGCATCCAAGAGACCCAGTACTTC; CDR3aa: CASSMGIQETQYF
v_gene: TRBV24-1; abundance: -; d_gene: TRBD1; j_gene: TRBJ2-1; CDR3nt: TGTGCCACCAGGGGGACAGGGACGGGCAATGAGCAGTTCTTC; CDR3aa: CATRGTGTGNEQFF
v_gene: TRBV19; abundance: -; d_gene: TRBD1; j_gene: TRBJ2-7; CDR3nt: TGTGCCAGTAATACAGGACAGGGCCAGGAGCAGTACTTC; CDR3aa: CASNTGQGQEQYF
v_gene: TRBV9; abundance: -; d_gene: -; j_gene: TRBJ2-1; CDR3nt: TGTGCCAGCAGCGTAGTGTCCGGGATTGGGGATGAGCAGTTCTTC; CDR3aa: CASSVVSGIGDEQFF
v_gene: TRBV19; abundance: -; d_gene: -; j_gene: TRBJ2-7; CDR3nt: TGTGCCAGTAGTATAGAGGGCAGGGTCTACGAGCAGTACTTC; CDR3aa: CASSIEGRVYEQYF
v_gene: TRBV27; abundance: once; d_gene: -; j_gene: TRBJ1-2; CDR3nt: TGTGCCAGCAGTTTTAGGGCCGGGGATGGCTACACCTTC; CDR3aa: CASSFRAGDGYTF
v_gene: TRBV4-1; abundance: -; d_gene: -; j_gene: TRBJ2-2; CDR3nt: TGCGCCAGCAGCCTCAGGTTCTACACGAACACCGGGGAGCTGTTTTTT; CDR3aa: CASSLRFYTNTGELFF
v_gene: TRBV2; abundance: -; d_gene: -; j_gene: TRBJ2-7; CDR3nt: TGTGCCAGCAGTGAAGCTGGACTAACCTACTCCCCCTACGAGCAGTACTTC; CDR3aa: CASSEAGLTYSPYEQYF
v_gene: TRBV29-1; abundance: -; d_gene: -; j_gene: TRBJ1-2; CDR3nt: TGCAGCGTTGACAGGGGCTATGGCTACACCTTC; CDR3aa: CSVDRGYGYTF
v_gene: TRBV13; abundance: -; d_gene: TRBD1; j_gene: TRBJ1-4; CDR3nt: TGTGCCAGCAGCTTACGGACAGGGGGCGATGAAAAACTGTTTTTT; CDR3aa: CASSLRTGGDEKLFF
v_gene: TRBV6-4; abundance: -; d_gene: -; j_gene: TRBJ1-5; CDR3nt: TGTGCCAGCAGTGACCGAACAGGGCACAGAAACAATCAGCCCCAGCATTTT; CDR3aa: CASSDRTGHRNNQPQHF
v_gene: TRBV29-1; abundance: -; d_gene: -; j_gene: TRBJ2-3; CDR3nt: TGCAGCGTTGGGGGAGGAGATACGCAGTATTTT; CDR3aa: CSVGGGDTQYF
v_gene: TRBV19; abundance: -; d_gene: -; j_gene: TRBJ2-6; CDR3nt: TGTGCCAGTAGTAATGGGGCGTCTGGGGCCAACGTCCTGACTTTC; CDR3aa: CASSNGASGANVLTF
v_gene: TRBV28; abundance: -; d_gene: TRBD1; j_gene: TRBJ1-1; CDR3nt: TGTGCCAGCAGTTTAGGGGGGACAGGGAGAGGCACTGAAGCTTTCTTT; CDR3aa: CASSLGGTGRGTEAFF
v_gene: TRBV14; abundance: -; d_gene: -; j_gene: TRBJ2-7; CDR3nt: TGTGCCAGCAGCCAAGCCTCCGGGTACTACTACGAGCAGTACTTC; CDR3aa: CASSQASGYYYEQYF
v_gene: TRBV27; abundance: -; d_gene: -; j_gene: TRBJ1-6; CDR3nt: TGTGCCAGCCCATATTCACCCCTCCACTTT; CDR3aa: CASPYSPLHF
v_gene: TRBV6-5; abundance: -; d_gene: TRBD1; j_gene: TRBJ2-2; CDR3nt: TGTGCCATACGGGACAGGGGCACCGGGGAGCTGTTTTTT; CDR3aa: CAIRDRGTGELFF
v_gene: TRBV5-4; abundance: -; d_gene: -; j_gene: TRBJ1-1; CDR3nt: TGTGCCAGCAGCCCGATGGGGGGGCGGACTTTCTTT; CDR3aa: CASSPMGGRTFF
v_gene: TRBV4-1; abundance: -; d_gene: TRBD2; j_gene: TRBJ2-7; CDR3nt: TGCGCCAGCAGCCAAGGGCTAGCGGACGAGCAGTACTTC; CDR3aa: CASSQGLADEQYF
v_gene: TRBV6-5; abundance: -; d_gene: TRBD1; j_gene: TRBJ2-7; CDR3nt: TGTGCCAGCAGTTTCCGGGACAGCTCCTACGAGCAGTACTTC; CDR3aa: CASSFRDSSYEQYF
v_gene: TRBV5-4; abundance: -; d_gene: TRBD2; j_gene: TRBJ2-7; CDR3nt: TGTGCCAGCAGCTCTCGGACTAGCGGGAGGGACGAGCAGTACTTC; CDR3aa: CASSSRTSGRDEQYF
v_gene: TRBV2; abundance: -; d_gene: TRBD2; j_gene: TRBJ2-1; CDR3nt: TGTGCCAGCAGACTAGCGTTGGGCAATGAGCAGTTCTTC; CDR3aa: CASRLALGNEQFF
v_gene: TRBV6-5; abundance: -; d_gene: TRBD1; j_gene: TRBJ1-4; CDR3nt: TGTGCCAGCAGGGAGATGACAGGGAGGAATGAAAAACTGTTTTTT; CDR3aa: CASREMTGRNEKLFF
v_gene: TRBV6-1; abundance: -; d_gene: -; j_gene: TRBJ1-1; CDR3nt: TGTGCCAGCAGTGAGGTGGGGCACTACACTGAAGCTTTCTTT; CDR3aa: CASSEVGHYTEAFF
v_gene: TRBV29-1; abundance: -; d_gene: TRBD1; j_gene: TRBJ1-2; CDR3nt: TGCAGCGTTGGCGACAGGGGAGGCTATGGCTACACCTTC; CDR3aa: CSVGDRGGYGYTF
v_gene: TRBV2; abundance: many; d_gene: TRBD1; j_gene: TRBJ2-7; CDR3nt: TGTGCCAGCGGGACAGAAACCTACGAGCAGTACTTC; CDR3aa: CASGTETYEQYF
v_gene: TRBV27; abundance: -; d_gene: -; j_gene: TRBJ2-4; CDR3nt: TGTGCCAGCAGTTCAGTCACCGCCAAAAACATTCAGTACTTC; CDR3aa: CASSSVTAKNIQYF
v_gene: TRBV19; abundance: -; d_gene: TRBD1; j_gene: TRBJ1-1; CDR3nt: TGTGCCAGCGGGACAGCAATAAACACTGAAGCTTTCTTT; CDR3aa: CASGTAINTEAFF
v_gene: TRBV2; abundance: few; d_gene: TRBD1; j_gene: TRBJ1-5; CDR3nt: TGTGCCAGCAGCCCAAATGCAGGGGGCGGACAGCCCCAGCATTTT; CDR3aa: CASSPNAGGGQPQHF